The TCR beta chain under discussion was sequenced for a study of blood T cell repertoires in COVID-19 (dated by TCRdb to the early 2020s). Some background on the complete study: Collaborator samples came from the United States, Italy and Spain and covered acute and convalescent phases of COVID-19. The repertoires were released in a freely available public database meant as a resource for research on the immune response to SARS-CoV-2. Where available, HLA class I and class II types were obtained from metadata supplied by the sample provider rather than from assay-based typing. The sample metadata nearly always contained a de-identified subject ID, COVID-19 status, age in years and sex. The material from the prospective study consisted of cDNA or gDNA derived from T cells, B-cell-depleted T cells, or PBMCs. Samples were obtained from the ongoing ImmuneRACE study (first 160 participants) and from about 1,300 subjects provided by 6 global collaborators. Deeply sampled blood TCRbeta repertoires from subjects exposed to, actively infected with, or recovered from COVID-19 were included in the dataset. Broad study findings and their caveats: The quantity of clinical and demographic metadata differed by source and by participant and was supplied without curation.

Note on this clone: What antigen it recognizes has not been identified. No much larger clone is present one base from it, and per-base qualities are unavailable.

The collaborating institutions used their own protocols to collect whole blood in K2EDTA tubes. For TCRbeta analysis, collaborators shipped samples in one of three forms: frozen whole blood, isolated PBMCs, or DNA extracted from either of those sample types. TCRbeta CDR3 regions were amplified from genomic DNA using the immunoSEQ Assay, a bias-controlled multiplex PCR. The paper's data handling went like this. The number of nucleated cells in each sample was estimated by amplification of reference gene primers within the assay. To quantify the absolute abundance of each unique TCRbeta CDR3 rearrangement, sequence reads were collapsed and filtered. For each sample, productive Simpson clonality was calculated as the square root of Simpson's diversity index across productive rearrangements. TCRdb took this table from immuneACCESS and kept in-frame rearrangements with V and J called. Such tables lack part of the clones; where checked against another copy, unresolved V genes explain under half of the gap, and the rest is unexplained. The D gene and trimming were derived from the DNA, and the V and J assignments and clone size from that table. This sample holds over 65,000 clones; 80% were observed only once. About 12% of the sample is in the top ten clones.

This sequence originates from a middle-aged woman with active or convalescent COVID-19. The sequencing sample was made of peripheral blood.

The CDR3 has the sequence CSASTPGQAYEQYF. The DNA reads TGCAGTGCTAGTACGCCCGGACAGGCCTACGAGCAGTACTTC. The rearrangement combines TRBV20-1 with TRBJ2-7; 7 bases in the junction line up with TRBD1. From its cysteine to its phenylalanine, the CDR3 spans 14 amino acids. The sequence is cut down to CDR3 DNA, 42 bases in frame from base 1. V has 3 bases trimmed and J has 2 bases trimmed; junction bases matching no gene number 7. For CDR1 and CDR2, the germline V gene (reference sequence) lists DFQATT and SNEGSKA.